Listed below are T cell receptor beta chains from one sample, sequenced in a study of follicular helper T cells after annual influenza vaccination. Data came from immunoSEQ multiplex PCR; TCRdb stores just in-frame clones and leaves some out. This table holds about 9,900 clones, 84% found once. Sequencing was performed on CXCR5- memory CD4+ T cells sorted from blood, taken 7 days after influenza vaccination. These receptors all come from an adult who received the influenza vaccine. Both conserved end residues are part of each CDR3. A D gene is named only where the DNA matches it firmly. The size field is filled for only some rows; it gives once, few, many or a size class.

D: .; J: TRBJ1-5; size: .; V: TRBV7-9; DNA: TGTGCCAGCAGCTTAGTTTCCAGGGGCGTTAATCAGCCCCAGCATTTT; CDR3: CASSLVSRGVNQPQHF
D: TRBD1; J: TRBJ2-3; size: .; V: TRBV6-4; DNA: TGTGCCAGCAGTCCAGGACAGGGGGCTGTAGATACGCAGTATTTT; CDR3: CASSPGQGAVDTQYF
D: TRBD1; J: TRBJ1-2; size: once; V: TRBV27; DNA: TGTGCCAGGTATAAGTTTTGGTCTTCGACAGGGTGCGGCTACACCTTC; CDR3: CARYKFWSSTGCGYTF
D: TRBD2; J: TRBJ2-3; size: .; V: TRBV7-2; DNA: TGTGCCAGCAGCTTAAGTTCGACTAGCGGGCGCACAGATACGCAGTATTTT; CDR3: CASSLSSTSGRTDTQYF
D: .; J: TRBJ1-2; size: .; V: TRBV6-1; DNA: TGTGCCACACCCCTGGAGGGGAAATATGGCTACACCTTC; CDR3: CATPLEGKYGYTF
D: .; J: TRBJ2-5; size: .; V: TRBV19; DNA: TGTGCCAGTAGTATGAGGCCTCCTGAGACCCAGTACTTC; CDR3: CASSMRPPETQYF
D: .; J: TRBJ1-1; size: .; V: TRBV28; DNA: TGTGCCAGCAGTTTAGGCGGGGGAGGAGGGAACACTGAAGCTTTCTTT; CDR3: CASSLGGGGGNTEAFF
D: TRBD2; J: TRBJ2-1; size: .; V: TRBV5-4; DNA: TGTGCCAGCAGCTTGGAACTAGCGGGAGGGGATGAGCAGTTCTTC; CDR3: CASSLELAGGDEQFF
D: .; J: TRBJ1-4; size: .; V: TRBV4-3; DNA: TGCGCCAGCAGCCGGACCTCCGAAAAACTGTTTTTT; CDR3: CASSRTSEKLFF
D: .; J: TRBJ1-6; size: .; V: TRBV27; DNA: TGTGCCAGCAGTTTAAGGACAGACTATAATTCACCCCTCCACTTT; CDR3: CASSLRTDYNSPLHF
D: .; J: TRBJ2-7; size: .; V: TRBV7-9; DNA: TGTGCCAGCAGCCTCGAGGCCGCGTCCTACGAGCAGTACTTC; CDR3: CASSLEAASYEQYF
D: .; J: TRBJ2-6; size: .; V: TRBV28; DNA: TGTGCCAGCAGTTTCCCAGGGGCTGGGGCCAACGTCCTGACTTTC; CDR3: CASSFPGAGANVLTF
D: TRBD1; J: TRBJ2-3; size: .; V: TRBV11-3; DNA: TGTGCCAGCAGCGTAGGGGGACAGCGAACAGATACGCAGTATTTT; CDR3: CASSVGGQRTDTQYF
D: .; J: TRBJ1-2; size: .; V: TRBV18; DNA: TGTGCCAGCTCCCCCAAGCAGGACCTCTATGGCTACACCTTC; CDR3: CASSPKQDLYGYTF
D: .; J: TRBJ2-1; size: .; V: TRBV30; DNA: TGTGCCTGGAGGGTAGCGTTAAGCATGTTCTTC; CDR3: CAWRVALSMFF
D: TRBD1; J: TRBJ2-1; size: .; V: TRBV5-4; DNA: TGTGCCAGCAGCTTGGAACAGGGGAACTACAATGAGCAGTTCTTC; CDR3: CASSLEQGNYNEQFF
D: .; J: TRBJ1-2; size: .; V: TRBV6-5; DNA: TGTGCCAGCAGTTATCGGGGCACGGCGGCCAATGGCTACACCTTC; CDR3: CASSYRGTAANGYTF
D: TRBD1; J: TRBJ2-2; size: .; V: TRBV11-3; DNA: TGTGCCAGCAGCTTAGATCAGACCGGGACAGGGAACACCGGGGAGCTGTTTTTT; CDR3: CASSLDQTGTGNTGELFF
D: .; J: TRBJ1-5; size: few; V: TRBV21-1; DNA: TGTGCCAGCAGCAGCCGGGACAGGGGGAATCAGCCCCAGCATTTT; CDR3: CASSSRDRGNQPQHF
D: .; J: TRBJ1-4; size: .; V: TRBV7-8; DNA: TGTGCCAGCAGCTTACTCTCTACTTCAACTAATGAAAAACTGTTTTTT; CDR3: CASSLLSTSTNEKLFF
D: TRBD1; J: TRBJ1-1; size: .; V: TRBV7-9; DNA: TGTGCCAGCAGCTCCGCCCTGACAGGGTTTAACACTGAAGCTTTCTTT; CDR3: CASSSALTGFNTEAFF
D: TRBD1; J: TRBJ1-5; size: .; V: TRBV23-1; DNA: TGCGCCAGCAGTCAGACAGGGTTTAAGCCCCAGCATTTT; CDR3: CASSQTGFKPQHF
D: TRBD1; J: TRBJ1-2; size: .; V: TRBV2; DNA: TGTGCCAGCTCGGGACAGGGCGGCGGGACACAAGGCTACACCTTC; CDR3: CASSGQGGGTQGYTF
D: TRBD1; J: TRBJ2-3; size: .; V: TRBV19; DNA: TGTGCCAGTAGTATAAGGACAGGGGGTACAGATACGCAGTATTTT; CDR3: CASSIRTGGTDTQYF
D: .; J: TRBJ2-2; size: .; V: TRBV4-1; DNA: TGCGCCAGCAGTCAGGGGTTAAGAGGCACCGGGGAGCTGTTTTTT; CDR3: CASSQGLRGTGELFF
D: TRBD2; J: TRBJ2-5; size: .; V: TRBV6-5; DNA: TGTGCCAGCAGCCTCAGCGGGGGGCGGGAGGAGACCCAGTACTTC; CDR3: CASSLSGGREETQYF
D: .; J: TRBJ2-1; size: .; V: TRBV4-3; DNA: TGCGCCAGCAGCTTCTCGGTGTCCGGGACGCTCAATGAGCAGTTCTTC; CDR3: CASSFSVSGTLNEQFF
D: TRBD1; J: TRBJ2-1; size: .; V: TRBV5-1; DNA: TGCGCCAGCAGCGTGAACCCGGGACAGGGGGCCGGCGAGCAGTTCTTC; CDR3: CASSVNPGQGAGEQFF